The clone carrying this T cell receptor beta chain was observed a single time. The V end lost 2 bases, the J end lost 2 bases, and 11 bases lay between the germline ends. Germline V gene data show CDR1 as MNHNS and CDR2 as SASEGT. The CDR3 contains 15 residues. The data derive from a study of blood T cell repertoires in COVID-19. Some clones are missing from TCRdb's copy, which holds only in-frame ones; the method was immunoSEQ multiplex PCR. The sample yields approximately 99,000 clones, around 86% seen once. Sequenced input: peripheral blood. The origin of this receptor is a woman between 65 and 79 years old with acute or convalescent COVID-19. V is TRBV6-1 and J is TRBJ2-3; D not resolved. The DNA of the CDR3 is TGTGCCAGCAGTGAACAGAGACACCCCACAGATACGCAGTATTTT. Encoded protein: CASSEQRHPTDTQYF.